The next 23 T cell receptor beta chains were all read from a single sample in a study of blood T cell repertoires in COVID-19. TCRdb's copy holds only in-frame clones and misses some; the assay was immunoSEQ multiplex PCR. The table has approximately 260,000 clones, around 85% seen once; the top ten hold 3% to 4%. Specimen: peripheral blood. These receptors all come from a woman in her thirties or forties with active or convalescent COVID-19.

The V gene is TRBV10-1, the J gene TRBJ2-7; D might be TRBD1 (6 bases). The V and J ends lost 2 bases and 9 bases respectively, with 17 bases between them. Germline CDR1 is WNHNN and CDR2 is SYGVQD (reference sequence). There are 14 residues in the CDR3. This CDR3 is CASSEGGARWAQYF. CDR3 DNA: TGCGCCAGCAGTGAGGGGGGCGCCCGGTGGGCGCAGTACTTC.

The chain carries TRBV6-4 and TRBJ1-6; D not certain. This CDR3 comprises 13 residues. The V gene lost 4 bases and the J gene lost 7 bases, with 8 bases spanning the gap. The germline gives CDR1 MRHNA, CDR2 SNTAGT. The CDR3 bases are TGTGCCAGCAGTGTAAGTGCGAATTCACCCCTCCACTTT. Translating gives CASSVSANSPLHF.

This clone was seen once. The genes are TRBV14 and TRBJ1-6; D not certain. The length of the CDR3 is 14 residues. Germline V gene lookup returns CDR1 SGHDN and CDR2 FVKESK. V was trimmed by 3 bases and J by 7 bases, leaving 10 bases between them. This chain's CDR3 is CASSQRNLNSPLHF. The DNA of the CDR3 is TGTGCCAGCAGCCAGCGTAACCTAAATTCACCCCTCCACTTT.

This sequence joins TRBV3-1 (or the pseudogene TRBV3-2) and TRBJ1-5, with TRBD1 as a possible D gene (5 bases). V lost 0 bases and J lost 11, with 8 bases in between. The germline CDR1 and CDR2 sequences are LGHDT and YNNKEL (reference sequence). The CDR3 runs to 12 residues. DNA for the CDR3: TGTGCCAGCAGCCAAGAGCCGGGGGCCCAGCATTTT. Translated, it gives CASSQEPGAQHF.

This chain uses TRBV19 with TRBJ2-5; 7 bases line up with TRBD2. The CDR3 covers 13 residues. Germline V CDR1 and CDR2: LNHDA, SQIVND (reference sequence). V gave up 8 bases and J gave up 5 bases; unmatched junction bases: 8. The CDR3 region has the DNA TGTGCCAGTGGGGCAGCGGGGTGGGAGACCCAGTACTTC. Translating gives CASGAAGWETQYF.

This clone was counted a few times. In DNA form, the CDR3 reads TGTGCCAGCAGCCCTCCTAGTTCCTCTAGCACAGATACGCAGTATTTT. Encoded protein: CASSPPSSSSTDTQYF. The chain carries TRBV7-6 and TRBJ2-3; the D is unclear. Germline-derived CDR1 and CDR2 are SGHVS and FNYEAQ. The V end lost 5 bases, the J end lost 0 bases, and 15 bases lay between the germline ends. The CDR3 runs to 16 residues. The variable domain in full, with the rest retrieved from reference TRBV7-6 and TRBJ2-3, is GAGVSQSPRYKVTKRGQDVALRCDPISGHVSLYWYRQALGQGPEFLTYFNYEAQQDKSGLPNDRFSAERPEGSISTLTIQRTEQRDSAMYRCASSPPSSSSTDTQYFGPGTRLTVL.

V is TRBV5-1 and J is TRBJ1-2; D is undetermined. V was trimmed by 3 bases and J by 8 bases, leaving 23 bases between them. CDR3 length equals 16 residues. Germline values: CDR1 SGHRS, CDR2 YFSETQ. CDR3 DNA: TGCGCCAGCAGCTCGCCGACGGACCTCCCTAGCGCAGGCTACACCTTC. As protein: CASSSPTDLPSAGYTF.

This sequence joins TRBV30 and TRBJ1-5, with D uncertain. Germline CDR1 is GTSNPN and CDR2 is SVGIG (reference sequence). Trimming cost V 2 bases and J 1 base, with 6 bases left between them. This CDR3 is built from 13 residues. CDR3 in amino acids: CAWSSSSNQPQHF. The CDR3 DNA is TGTGCCTGGAGTTCTTCGAGCAATCAGCCCCAGCATTTT.

This clone was counted once. The CDR3 loop is CASSSWTSGGETQYF. CDR3 bases: TGTGCCAGCAGCTCGTGGACTAGCGGGGGGGAGACCCAGTACTTC. The chain carries TRBV7-9 and TRBJ2-5; the match to TRBD2 covers 14 bases. V trimming: 4 bases; J trimming: 5 bases; junction bases outside the gene matches: 3. This CDR3 region has 15 residues. CDR1 SEHNR and CDR2 FQNEAQ come from the germline V gene (reference sequence).

V is TRBV28 and J is TRBJ1-2; 10 bases line up with TRBD1. After removal of 10 bases from V and 8 bases from J, the junction contained 10 bases not matched to a gene. CDR3 length: 13 amino acids. The germline V gene encodes CDR1 MDHEN and CDR2 SYDVKM. The CDR3 DNA is TGTGCCATCCGAGAAGGGGACAGGGGAGGCTACACCTTC. It encodes CAIREGDRGGYTF.

V is TRBV30 and J is TRBJ1-6; the match to TRBD1 covers 10 bases. Unmatched junction bases numbered 3, after V lost 1 base and J lost 6 bases. The CDR3 spans 15 residues. From germline, CDR1 is GTSNPN and CDR2 SVGIG (reference sequence). The CDR3 sequence: CAWSGQGALNSPLHF. The CDR3 DNA sequence: TGTGCCTGGAGTGGACAGGGGGCCCTTAATTCACCCCTCCACTTT.

A note on this clone: One junction end disagrees with the germline gene, perhaps due to a read error. The chain combines TRBV6-4 with TRBJ2-3, with TRBD1 as a possible D gene (6 bases). The CDR3 runs to 13 residues. Germline CDR1 and CDR2: MRHNA and SNTAGT. CDR3 protein: CATSQGITDTQYF. In nucleotides, the CDR3 is TGTGCCACCAGTCAGGGGATCACAGATACGCAGTATTTT.

V is TRBV5-1 and J is TRBJ1-2; 10 bases align to TRBD1. Trimming removed 3 bases from V and 5 bases from J; junction bases left unmatched: 10. The CDR3 is 16 amino acids. Germline V gives CDR1 SGHRS, CDR2 YFSETQ. The CDR3 DNA follows: TGCGCCAGCAGCTCAACCCTTTGGGACAGGGGTTATGGCTACACCTTC. This translates into CASSSTLWDRGYGYTF.

The gene calls are TRBV27 and TRBJ2-1; TRBD2 matches at 8 bases. Germline CDR1 and CDR2: MNHEY and SMNVEV (reference sequence). The CDR3 covers 15 residues. With 5 bases clipped from V and 2 bases from J, the junction kept 5 bases outside the gene matches. The DNA of the CDR3 is TGTGCCAGCAGTAGGAACGGGGGGGCCTACAATGAGCAGTTCTTC. Translating it yields CASSRNGGAYNEQFF.

This rearrangement joins TRBV7-8 to TRBJ1-2; D is possibly TRBD1 (6 bases). CDR1 is SGHVS, CDR2 FQNEAQ, per germline. The CDR3 contains 15 residues. V shed 5 bases and J shed 7 bases, with 20 bases lying between them. CDR3 sequence: CASSRRQDLLGGYTF. Written as DNA, the CDR3 is TGTGCCAGCAGCCGAAGACAGGATCTCTTAGGTGGCTACACCTTC.

The chain combines TRBV6-1 with TRBJ1-6, with 7 bases identical to TRBD1. The CDR3 runs 14 residues. The germline V gene encodes CDR1 MNHNS and CDR2 SASEGT. The junction had 2 bases not matched to a gene; V was cut back by 0 bases and J by 9 bases. The CDR3 nucleotides read TGTGCCAGCAGTGAAGCGACAGGGTTTTCACCCCTCCACTTT. Protein sequence: CASSEATGFSPLHF.

V and J are TRBV2 and TRBJ1-5, with 7 bases identical to TRBD1. The germline V gene encodes CDR1 SNHLY and CDR2 FYNNEI. V dropped 4 bases and J dropped 6; count of bases not matched to a gene: 6. The CDR3 extends over 14 amino acids. DNA of the CDR3: TGTGCCAGCAGTGTACGCAGGGGGTCTCAGCCCCAGCATTTT. Protein: CASSVRRGSQPQHF.

This rearrangement joins TRBV14 to TRBJ1-5; no firm D call. The CDR3 loop spans 15 amino acids. V was pared by 9 bases and J by 5 bases, with 20 bases between. Germline-derived CDR1 and CDR2 are SGHDN and FVKESK. The CDR3 sequence: CARFHGTGIHQPQHF. DNA of the CDR3: TGTGCCAGATTCCACGGTACCGGGATTCATCAGCCCCAGCATTTT.

This chain uses TRBV3-1 (or the pseudogene TRBV3-2) with TRBJ1-2, with D tentatively TRBD1 (5 bases). CDR1 and CDR2 from the germline V gene are LGHDT and YNNKEL (reference sequence). The CDR3 sequence is 16 residues long. Trimming took 4 bases from V and 6 from J, leaving 21 bases between them. CDR3 nucleotides: TGTGCCAGCAGCCCCCAAATCGGGACTCCGGTCCATGGCTACACCTTC. Protein sequence: CASSPQIGTPVHGYTF.

The chain employs TRBV6-5 and TRBJ1-2; unclear D gene. Germline V lookup: CDR1 MNHEY, CDR2 SVGAGI. V gave up 8 bases and J gave up 2 bases, with 9 bases separating them. The CDR3 totals 12 residues. This chain's CDR3 is CASVRENYGYTF. For the CDR3, the DNA is TGTGCCAGCGTAAGGGAGAACTATGGCTACACCTTC.

This chain connects TRBV12-3 or TRBV12-4 to TRBJ2-3; possible D gene TRBD2, 6 bases. This CDR3 spans 13 amino acids. V was clipped by 2 bases and J by 11 bases, with 14 bases between them. CDR3 coding DNA: TGTGCCAGCAGTTTACAACTCGGGAGTGGGCAGTATTTT. This translates into CASSLQLGSGQYF.

This clone showed up many times. The chain couples TRBV28 to TRBJ2-3, with D perhaps matching TRBD1 (5 bases). The CDR3 loop spans 15 amino acids. V lost 6 bases and J 1 base, leaving 14 bases between the germline ends. Germline V gene lookup returns CDR1 MDHEN and CDR2 SYDVKM. CDR3 loop: CASSLVGRGTDTQYF. For the CDR3, the DNA is TGTGCCAGCAGCCTAGTAGGCAGGGGCACAGATACGCAGTATTTT.

The V and J genes are TRBV11-3 and TRBJ2-3, with 10 bases fitting TRBD1. The germline gives CDR1 SGHNT, CDR2 YENEEA. V gave up 5 bases and J gave up 4 bases; unmatched junction bases: 6. This CDR3 contains 15 residues. The CDR3 loop is CASSPWTGGADTQYF. The CDR3 DNA follows: TGTGCCAGCAGCCCCTGGACAGGGGGTGCAGATACGCAGTATTTT.